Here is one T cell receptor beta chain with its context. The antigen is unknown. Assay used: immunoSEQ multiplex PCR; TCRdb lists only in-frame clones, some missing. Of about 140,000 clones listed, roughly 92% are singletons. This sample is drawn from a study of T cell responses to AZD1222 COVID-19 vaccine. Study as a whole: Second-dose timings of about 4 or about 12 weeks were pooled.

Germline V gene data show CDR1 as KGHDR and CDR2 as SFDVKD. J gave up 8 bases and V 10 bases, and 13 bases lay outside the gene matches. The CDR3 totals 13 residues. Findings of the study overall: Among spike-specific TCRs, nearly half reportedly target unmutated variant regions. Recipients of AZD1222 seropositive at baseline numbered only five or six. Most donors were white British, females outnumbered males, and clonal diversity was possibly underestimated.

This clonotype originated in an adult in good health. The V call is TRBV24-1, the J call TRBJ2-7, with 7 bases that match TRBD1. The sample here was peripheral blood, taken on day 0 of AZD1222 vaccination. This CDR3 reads CATADRTLHKQYF. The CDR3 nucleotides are TGTGCCACAGCGGACAGGACCCTCCACAAGCAGTACTTC.